One sample yielded the 18 T cell receptor beta chains listed below, sequenced in a study of radiotherapy plus CTLA-4 blockade in lung cancer. Assay: immunoSEQ multiplex PCR; the TCRdb copy retains only in-frame clones and omits some. This table holds around 110,000 clones, 75% to 90% found once. Here the sequenced sample was peripheral blood, taken from a patient treated with radiotherapy plus ipilimumab. The receptors shown here come from a human donor with non-small cell lung cancer that progressed on radiotherapy plus ipilimumab.

The CDR3 coding sequence is TGTGCCAGCGGGTCCGGGACGGCAATTGGTCAGCCCCAGCATTTT. This translates into CASGSGTAIGQPQHF. The chain couples TRBV27 to TRBJ1-5; maybe TRBD1 (5 bases). Germline V lookup: CDR1 MNHEY, CDR2 SMNVEV (reference sequence). The CDR3 length is 15 residues. Trimming cost V 8 bases and J 6 bases, with 20 bases left between them.

This rearrangement joins TRBV2 to TRBJ2-2, with D perhaps matching TRBD1 (5 bases). The germline V gene has CDR1 SNHLY and CDR2 FYNNEI. The CDR3 contains 16 residues. Trimming pared 2 bases from V and 1 base from J, leaving 11 bases between. CDR3 DNA: TGTGCCAGCAGTGAACAGGGCAGGATGAACACCGGGGAGCTGTTTTTT. Encoded protein: CASSEQGRMNTGELFF.

V and J are TRBV7-9 and TRBJ2-5; D perhaps matches TRBD1 (6 bases). This CDR3 has 12 residues. Germline CDR1 SEHNR, CDR2 FQNEAQ (reference sequence). The V end was cut by 5 bases, the J end by 5 bases, with 9 bases between. The DNA of the CDR3 is TGTGCCAGCAGCAATACAGGGGAGACCCAGTACTTC. The encoded protein is CASSNTGETQYF.

The genes are TRBV30 and TRBJ1-5; weak D call: TRBD1 (6 bases). V was pared by 5 bases and J by 3 bases, with 17 bases between. This CDR3 comprises 15 residues. Per germline, CDR1 GTSNPN and CDR2 SVGIG (reference sequence). CDR3 in DNA: TGTGCCTGGGCCTCCGGGACACTTTCCAATCAGCCCCAGCATTTT. Residues: CAWASGTLSNQPQHF.

J is TRBJ2-7 and V is TRBV4-1, with D unclear. Trimming shortened V by 0 bases and J by 0 bases, and 6 bases separated the two germline ends. Per germline, CDR1 MGHRA and CDR2 YSYEKL. This CDR3 is 14 amino acids long. The CDR3 spells CASSQEPTSYEQYF. The CDR3 bases are TGCGCCAGCAGCCAAGAACCTACCTCCTACGAGCAGTACTTC.

The chain couples TRBV19 to TRBJ2-2; D possibly matches TRBD1 or TRBD2 (5 bases each). CDR1 is LNHDA, CDR2 SQIVND, per germline (reference sequence). This CDR3 has 14 residues. Trimming took off 9 bases at V and 8 bases at J, with 19 bases between the two ends. DNA of the CDR3: TGTGCCAGCCGCCGGGACGCTGGCCTGGGGGAGCTGTTTTTT. Protein sequence: CASRRDAGLGELFF.

This clone was seen a single time. This chain uses TRBV9 with TRBJ2-3; weak D call: TRBD2 (5 bases). Trimming shortened V by 0 bases and J by 8 bases, and 16 bases separated the two germline ends. Germline CDR1 and CDR2: SGDLS and YYNGEE. The length of the CDR3 is 15 residues. CDR3 amino acids: CASSVDGSELVTQYF. The CDR3 bases are TGTGCCAGCAGCGTAGATGGTAGCGAGCTCGTTACGCAGTATTTT.

This chain connects TRBV9 to TRBJ2-1; 13 positions match TRBD2. CDR3 length: 20 amino acids. The germline CDR1 and CDR2 sequences are SGDLS and YYNGEE. V dropped 3 bases and J dropped 3; count of bases not matched to a gene: 15. The CDR3 protein is CASSALGKLAGGRSYNEQFF. The DNA for the CDR3 is TGTGCCAGCAGCGCCCTCGGGAAACTAGCGGGAGGGCGTAGCTACAATGAGCAGTTCTTC.

The CDR3 DNA sequence: TGTGCCAGCAGCTTGTCCGGAAGCTCCTACGAGCAGTACTTC. Translation: CASSLSGSSYEQYF. The rearrangement links TRBV5-5 to TRBJ2-7; no clear D gene. This CDR3 is 14 amino acids long. Germline CDR1 SGHKS, CDR2 YYEKEE (reference sequence). Between the trimmed V and J ends, which lost 1 base and 0 bases, there was a span of 8 bases.

This clone was detected once. The rearrangement joins TRBV27 to TRBJ2-7; TRBD2 aligns across 9 bases. After removal of 5 bases from V and 5 bases from J, the junction contained 13 bases not matched to a gene. This CDR3 is 16 amino acids long. CDR1 MNHEY and CDR2 SMNVEV come from the germline V gene (reference sequence). DNA of the CDR3: TGTGCCAGCAGTCCCTCAATGGGGCTAGCGGGGAACGAGCAGTACTTC. Amino acid sequence: CASSPSMGLAGNEQYF.

This rearrangement joins TRBV5-1 to TRBJ1-4; D gene unclear. V lost 4 bases and J lost 4, with 20 bases in between. Germline CDR1 and CDR2: SGHRS and YFSETQ. The CDR3 runs to 17 residues. The CDR3 here is CASSPRTGGRGNEKLFF. CDR3 in DNA: TGCGCCAGCAGCCCTCGAACGGGAGGCCGGGGTAATGAAAAACTGTTTTTT.

The V gene is TRBV9, the J gene TRBJ2-2; 8 nucleotides agree with TRBD2. Trimming cost V 4 bases and J 4 bases; bases outside gene matches: 6. This CDR3 is 15 amino acids long. Germline V gene sequence: CDR1 SGDLS, CDR2 YYNGEE. CDR3 coding DNA: TGTGCCAGCAGCCGGGAGGGGCCGGGCACCGGGGAGCTGTTTTTT. Its translation is CASSREGPGTGELFF.

The V call is TRBV5-1, the J call TRBJ2-5; TRBD1 matches at 7 bases. V lost 0 bases, J lost 5 bases, and 4 bases stayed unmatched. CDR1 and CDR2 from the germline V gene are SGHRS and YFSETQ. CDR3 length: 14 amino acids. In nucleotides, the CDR3 is TGCGCCAGCAGCTTGGGACAGGGCTGGGAGACCCAGTACTTC. The encoded protein is CASSLGQGWETQYF.

This clone was observed a handful of times. The genes are TRBV7-8 and TRBJ2-1; D uncertain. The CDR3 contains 13 residues. Germline V CDR1 and CDR2: SGHVS, FQNEAQ. V was pared by 5 bases and J by 12 bases, with 17 bases between. The CDR3 here is CASSPTIPGVQFF. The DNA of the CDR3 is TGTGCCAGCAGCCCGACCATTCCAGGCGTGCAGTTCTTC.

The rearrangement uses TRBV25-1 and TRBJ1-2, with D tentatively TRBD1 (6 bases). V was clipped by 3 bases and J by 3 bases, with 14 bases between them. Germline loops: CDR1 MGHDK, CDR2 SYGVNS. CDR3 length: 15 residues. CDR3 DNA sequence: TGTGCCAGCAGTGATTCGGCGCACAGGGACTATGGCTACACCTTC. It is translated as CASSDSAHRDYGYTF.

This chain links TRBV29-1 with TRBJ1-1, with unresolved D. V lost 4 bases and J lost 1, with 7 bases in between. CDR3 length: 12 residues. From germline, CDR1 is SQVTM and CDR2 ANQGSEA. The CDR3 region is CSVGLENTEAFF. The DNA of the CDR3 is TGCAGCGTTGGATTAGAGAACACTGAAGCTTTCTTT.

J is TRBJ2-2 and V is TRBV18; TRBD2 aligns across 10 bases. The V segment lost 4 bases and the J segment 3 bases; nucleotides outside the gene matches: 11. The CDR3 covers 18 residues. In germline, CDR1 is KGHSH, CDR2 LQKENI. CDR3 in amino acids: CASSLLDPSGSYTGELFF. CDR3 coding DNA: TGTGCCAGCTCACTGCTAGACCCTAGCGGGAGCTACACCGGGGAGCTGTTTTTT.

This chain uses TRBV19 with TRBJ2-3; unclear D gene. Trimming removed 5 bases at V and 1 base at J, with 10 bases between. The CDR3 loop spans 14 amino acids. The germline gives CDR1 LNHDA, CDR2 SQIVND (reference sequence). The CDR3 loop is CASSHRPGTDTQYF. The CDR3 DNA follows: TGTGCCAGTAGTCACCGACCCGGCACAGATACGCAGTATTTT.